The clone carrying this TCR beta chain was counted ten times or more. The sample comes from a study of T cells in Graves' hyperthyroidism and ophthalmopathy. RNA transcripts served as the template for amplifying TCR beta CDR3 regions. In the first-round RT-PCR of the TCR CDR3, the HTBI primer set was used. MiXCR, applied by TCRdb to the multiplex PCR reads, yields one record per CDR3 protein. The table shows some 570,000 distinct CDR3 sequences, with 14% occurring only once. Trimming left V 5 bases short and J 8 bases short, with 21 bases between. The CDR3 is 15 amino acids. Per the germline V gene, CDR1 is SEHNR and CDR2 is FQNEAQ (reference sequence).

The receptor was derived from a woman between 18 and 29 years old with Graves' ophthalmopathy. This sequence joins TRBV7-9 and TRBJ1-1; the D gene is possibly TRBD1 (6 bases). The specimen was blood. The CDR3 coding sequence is TGTGCCAGCAGCCCTCGAAGAAGAACCGGGACAGAAGCTTTCTTT. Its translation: CASSPRRRTGTEAFF. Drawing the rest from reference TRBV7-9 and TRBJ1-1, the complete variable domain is DTGVSQNPRHKITKRGQNVTFRCDPISEHNRLYWYRQTLGQGPEFLTYFQNEAQLEKSRLLSDRFSAERPKGSFSTLEIQRTEQGDSAMYLCASSPRRRTGTEAFFGQGTRLTVV.